One sample yielded the 13 T cell receptor beta chains listed below, sequenced in a study of PD-L1 blockade in urothelial cancer. As for time point: pretreatment peripheral blood. Libraries were prepared by immunoSEQ multiplex PCR; TCRdb keeps only in-frame clonotypes and omits some of them. The table shows 130,000 or so clones, with around 84% occurring only once. Source: PBMCs, taken around atezolizumab (anti-PD-L1) treatment. These receptors originate from a middle-aged man with urothelial cancer.

This CDR3 is CASSLGGLAGDNEQFF. Written as DNA, the CDR3 is TGTGCCAGCAGCTTAGGGGGACTAGCGGGAGACAATGAGCAGTTCTTC. This chain joins TRBV7-2 and TRBJ2-1; 14 nucleotides align to TRBD2. This CDR3 contains 16 residues. J was trimmed by 5 bases and V by 1 base; bases with no gene match: 1. In germline, CDR1 is SGHTA, CDR2 FQGNSA.

The chain carries TRBV30 and TRBJ2-5; TRBD1 matches at 7 bases. Germline V gives CDR1 GTSNPN, CDR2 SVGIG (reference sequence). The CDR3 covers 12 residues. V gave up 3 bases and J gave up 4 bases; unmatched junction bases: 2. The CDR3 nucleotides read TGTGCCTGGAGCAGGACAGGAGAGACCCAGTACTTC. Translating it yields CAWSRTGETQYF.

This chain links TRBV5-1 with TRBJ2-7; 8 nucleotides align to TRBD1. Germline values: CDR1 SGHRS, CDR2 YFSETQ. J lost 2 bases, V lost 5 bases, and 6 bases had no gene match. The CDR3 has 14 amino acids. The CDR3 sequence is CASSWAGGPYEQYF. In DNA form, the CDR3 reads TGCGCCAGCAGTTGGGCAGGGGGCCCCTACGAGCAGTACTTC.

The rearrangement joins TRBV4-1 to TRBJ2-3; 7 nucleotides line up with TRBD2. Germline CDR1 reads MGHRA; CDR2 reads YSYEKL. CDR3 length: 16 residues. V was clipped by 1 base and J by 5 bases; unmatched bases: 9. CDR3 nucleotides: TGCGCCAGCAGCCAAGTAGCTAGCGGAACACAAGATACGCAGTATTTT. It encodes CASSQVASGTQDTQYF.

This clone appeared a single time. V is TRBV11-2 and J is TRBJ2-7; maybe TRBD1 (9 bases). Germline CDR1 and CDR2: SGHAT and FQNNGV. With 5 bases removed from V and 6 bases from J, the gap between germline ends came to 17 bases. The CDR3 runs 14 residues. As DNA, the CDR3 is TGTGCCAGCAGCCTACAGGGGGCGGGGGGCGAGCAGTACTTC. This translates into CASSLQGAGGEQYF.

This clone was detected only a few times. The V and J genes are TRBV5-1 and TRBJ1-2; D gene unclear. Germline values: CDR1 SGHRS, CDR2 YFSETQ. Trimming removed 4 bases from V and 6 bases from J, with 13 bases in between. CDR3 length equals 13 residues. CDR3 protein: CASSKQRENGYTF. In DNA form, the CDR3 reads TGCGCCAGCAGCAAGCAACGGGAGAATGGCTACACCTTC.

This sequence joins TRBV5-4 and TRBJ2-1; D may be TRBD2 (5 bases). Trimming stripped 2 bases from V and 6 bases from J, with 12 bases between. Germline lookup yields CDR1 SGHNT and CDR2 YYREEE (reference sequence). The CDR3 sequence is 14 residues long. The DNA of the CDR3 is TGTGCCAGCAGCTTTCCCCTACGGGGCAATGAGCAGTTCTTC. Amino acids: CASSFPLRGNEQFF.

The V and J genes are TRBV18 and TRBJ1-1; D is possibly TRBD1 (5 bases). Germline V gene data show CDR1 as KGHSH and CDR2 as LQKENI. The V and J ends lost 3 bases and 1 base respectively, with 15 bases between them. CDR3 size: 16 residues. CDR3 coding DNA: TGTGCCAGCTCACCCACAGGTCTGGGGTGGAACACTGAAGCTTTCTTT. This encodes CASSPTGLGWNTEAFF.

The chain joins TRBV4-1 to TRBJ1-3, with D tentatively TRBD1 (6 bases). The CDR3 is 16 amino acids. V was cut by 1 base and J by 4 bases, with 14 bases left in between. The germline gives CDR1 MGHRA, CDR2 YSYEKL. For the CDR3, the DNA is TGCGCCAGCAGCCAAGTGGGCCAGGGGCTCGGAAACACCATATATTTT. Protein: CASSQVGQGLGNTIYF.

This clone appeared a few times. The V and J genes are TRBV27 and TRBJ1-6; 8 positions match TRBD1. The V gene end was trimmed by 5 bases and the J gene end by 7 bases; junction bases not matched to a gene: 1. The CDR3 is 13 residues long. CDR1 MNHEY and CDR2 SMNVEV come from the germline V gene (reference sequence). CDR3 DNA sequence: TGTGCCAGCAGTGGACAGGGAAATTCACCCCTCCACTTT. As protein: CASSGQGNSPLHF.

The chain carries TRBV5-1 and TRBJ1-1, with 11 positions matching TRBD1. The germline V gene encodes CDR1 SGHRS and CDR2 YFSETQ. The CDR3 consists of 16 residues. The junction had 9 bases not matched to a gene; V was cut back by 4 bases and J by 4 bases. The CDR3 nucleotides are TGCGCCAGCAGCCTTCGGACAGGGGGCGAGGGCACTGAAGCTTTCTTT. It encodes CASSLRTGGEGTEAFF.

The chain employs TRBV18 and TRBJ1-2, with TRBD1 matching over 7 bases. The CDR3 totals 13 residues. Per germline, CDR1 KGHSH and CDR2 LQKENI. Trimming cost V 3 bases and J 2 bases; bases outside gene matches: 0. As DNA, the CDR3 is TGTGCCAGCTCACCGGGACAGAACTATGGCTACACCTTC. It yields the protein CASSPGQNYGYTF. The full variable domain, its missing parts supplied by reference TRBV18 and TRBJ1-2, is NAGVMQNPRHLVRRRGQEARLRCSPMKGHSHVYWYRQLPEEGLKFMVYLQKENIIDESGMPKERFSAEFPKEGPSILRIQQVVRGDSAAYFCASSPGQNYGYTFGSGTRLTVV.

Only one count was recorded for this clone. The chain employs TRBV5-4 and TRBJ1-2; TRBD1 aligns across 8 bases. The CDR3 totals 17 residues. The germline gives CDR1 SGHNT, CDR2 YYREEE (reference sequence). V shed 4 bases, J shed 5 bases, and the junction held 16 bases outside the gene matches. The CDR3 nucleotides read TGTGCCAGCAGCCCAGGACAGGGAACTCTTTTTAGTTATGGCTACACCTTC. Amino acids: CASSPGQGTLFSYGYTF.